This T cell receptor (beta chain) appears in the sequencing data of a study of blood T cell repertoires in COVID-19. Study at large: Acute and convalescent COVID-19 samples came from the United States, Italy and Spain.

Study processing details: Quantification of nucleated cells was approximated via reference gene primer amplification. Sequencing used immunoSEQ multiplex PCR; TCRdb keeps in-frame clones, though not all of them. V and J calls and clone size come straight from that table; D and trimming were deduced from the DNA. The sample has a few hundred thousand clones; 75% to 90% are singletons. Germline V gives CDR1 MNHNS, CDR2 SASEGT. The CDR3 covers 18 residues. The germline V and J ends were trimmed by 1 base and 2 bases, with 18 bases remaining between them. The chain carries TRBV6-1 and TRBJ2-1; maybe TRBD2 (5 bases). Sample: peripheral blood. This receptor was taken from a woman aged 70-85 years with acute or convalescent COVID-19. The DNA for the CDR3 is TGTGCCAGCAGTGAAGTGGGTTGGGCCCGGGGAACCTACAATGAGCAGTTCTTC. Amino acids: CASSEVGWARGTYNEQFF.